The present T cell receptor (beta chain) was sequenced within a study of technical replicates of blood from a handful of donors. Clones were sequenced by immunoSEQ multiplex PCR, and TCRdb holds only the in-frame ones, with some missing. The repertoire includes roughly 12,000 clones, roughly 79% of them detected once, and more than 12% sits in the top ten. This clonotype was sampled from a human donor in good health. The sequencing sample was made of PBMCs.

CDR3: CASSATTGGGSDEQFF. The DNA for the CDR3 is TGCGCCAGCAGCGCGACGACAGGGGGCGGGTCGGATGAGCAGTTCTTC. V gene TRBV5-1 combines with J gene TRBJ2-1, with TRBD1 matching over 10 bases. V gave up 4 bases and J gave up 8 bases; unmatched junction bases: 12. From germline, CDR1 is SGHRS and CDR2 YFSETQ. The CDR3 has 16 residues.